Below, 20 T cell receptor beta chains from the same sample are listed, as sequenced in a study of cytomegalovirus exposure and HLA in healthy donors. 60 Vbeta and 13 Jbeta primers were used in PCR. Generated by immunoSEQ multiplex PCR, the TCRdb table keeps only in-frame clones and is missing some. This sample yields around 200,000 clones, of which 86% are seen a single time; roughly 0.34% belongs to the top ten. The material sequenced was PBMCs. All receptors derive from a woman in her thirties in good health and CMV-seronegative.

The V call is TRBV7-9, the J call TRBJ2-2; D possibly corresponds to TRBD1 (5 bases). The CDR3 covers 17 residues. Germline loops: CDR1 SEHNR, CDR2 FQNEAQ (reference sequence). Trimming removed 1 base from V and 6 bases from J, with 18 bases in between. The CDR3 spells CASSLGQGVLGSGELFF. In nucleotides, the CDR3 is TGTGCCAGCAGCTTAGGGCAAGGGGTCCTCGGGTCCGGGGAGCTGTTTTTT.

The rearrangement links TRBV5-6 to TRBJ1-3; 7 nucleotides line up with TRBD1. Trimming cost V 1 base and J 4 bases; bases outside gene matches: 5. The CDR3 sequence is 15 residues long. The germline V gene encodes CDR1 SGHDT and CDR2 YYEEEE. The CDR3 DNA reads TGTGCCAGCAGCTTGTCCAAGGGGGCCGGAAACACCATATATTTT. Translated: CASSLSKGAGNTIYF. The variable domain in full, completed from reference TRBV5-6 and TRBJ1-3, reads DAGVTQSPTHLIKTRGQQVTLRCSPKSGHDTVSWYQQALGQGPQFIFQYYEEEERQRGNFPDRFSGHQFPNYSSELNVNALLLGDSALYLCASSLSKGAGNTIYFGEGSWLTVV.

Ten or more counts support this clone. The chain has TRBV5-4 and TRBJ2-5; D is possibly TRBD2 (6 bases). Germline-derived CDR1 and CDR2 are SGHNT and YYREEE (reference sequence). Trimming cost V 0 bases and J 5 bases, with 14 bases left between them. The CDR3 runs to 15 residues. CDR3: CASSLGGSGAETQYF. The CDR3 DNA sequence: TGTGCCAGCAGCTTGGGGGGGTCGGGAGCGGAGACCCAGTACTTC. Looking up the rest from reference TRBV5-4 and TRBJ2-5 gives the full variable domain: ETGVTQSPTHLIKTRGQQVTLRCSSQSGHNTVSWYQQALGQGPQFIFQYYREEENGRGNFPPRFSGLQFPNYSSELNVNALELDDSALYLCASSLGGSGAETQYFGPGTRLLVL.

The J gene is TRBJ2-5, the V gene TRBV7-9; no definite D call. Germline loops: CDR1 SEHNR, CDR2 FQNEAQ (reference sequence). Trimming took off 0 bases at V and 4 bases at J, with 6 bases between the two ends. CDR3 length equals 13 residues. CDR3 DNA sequence: TGTGCCAGCAGCTTAGCGGCAGTAGAGACCCAGTACTTC. Protein: CASSLAAVETQYF.

This chain joins TRBV29-1 and TRBJ2-7; D not certain. Germline CDR1 is SQVTM and CDR2 is ANQGSEA. The CDR3 consists of 13 residues. V was cut by 6 bases and J by 3 bases, with 15 bases left in between. In DNA, the CDR3 is TGCAGCGTGACCCGCGGAGTGGACTACGAGCAGTACTTC. Its protein product is CSVTRGVDYEQYF.

This chain uses TRBV29-1 with TRBJ2-5; D might be TRBD2 (5 bases). CDR1 is SQVTM and CDR2 is ANQGSEA in the germline V gene. The length of the CDR3 is 13 residues. V was trimmed by 1 base and J by 4 bases, leaving 10 bases between them. As DNA, the CDR3 is TGCAGCGTTGAAGTGGCGGGTCGAGAGACCCAGTACTTC. It specifies CSVEVAGRETQYF.

J is TRBJ2-6 and V is TRBV2, with 7 bases that match TRBD1. With V trimmed by 7 bases and J by 2 bases, 5 bases remained unmatched. There are 15 residues in the CDR3. The germline CDR1 and CDR2 sequences are SNHLY and FYNNEI. CDR3 region: CASTLQGAGANVLTF. The CDR3 nucleotides are TGTGCCAGCACCCTCCAGGGGGCTGGGGCCAACGTCCTGACTTTC.

V is TRBV4-2 and J is TRBJ2-2; 8 nucleotides match TRBD2. CDR3 length: 17 amino acids. The trim removed 0 bases at V and 2 bases at J, leaving 5 bases unmatched. Looked up from germline, CDR1 is LGHNA and CDR2 is YNFKEQ. The CDR3 is CASSQESGRANTGELFF. As DNA, the CDR3 is TGTGCCAGCAGCCAAGAGTCCGGGAGGGCTAACACCGGGGAGCTGTTTTTT.

The chain employs TRBV28 and TRBJ2-1, with 11 nucleotides matching TRBD2. Germline lookup yields CDR1 MDHEN and CDR2 SYDVKM. V trimming: 2 bases; J trimming: 12 bases; junction bases outside the gene matches: 6. This CDR3 is 14 amino acids long. CDR3 bases: TGTGCCAGCAGTTTAAATCCCCTAGCGGGGGGGCAGTTCTTC. It encodes CASSLNPLAGGQFF.

This chain connects TRBV5-5 to TRBJ1-1; no definite D call. The germline V gene encodes CDR1 SGHKS and CDR2 YYEKEE (reference sequence). Trimming left V 1 base short and J 7 bases short, with 11 bases between. The CDR3 has 13 residues. DNA of the CDR3: TGTGCCAGCAGCTTGCGGGGAGGAGGTGAAGCTTTCTTT. This sequence encodes CASSLRGGGEAFF.

The CDR3, as DNA: TGTGCCAGCAGCTCCCGGGACACAGCGGTTAAGGGCTACACCTTC. Translation gives CASSSRDTAVKGYTF. The chain links TRBV5-5 to TRBJ1-2, with D maybe TRBD1 (6 bases). Germline-derived CDR1 and CDR2 are SGHKS and YYEKEE (reference sequence). The CDR3 is made up of 15 amino acids. V dropped 3 bases and J dropped 8 bases, with 20 bases sitting between them.

The J gene is TRBJ2-1, the V gene TRBV5-6, with 7 nucleotides matching TRBD2. Per germline, CDR1 SGHDT and CDR2 YYEEEE. There are 14 residues in the CDR3. V lost 7 bases, J lost 9 bases, and 13 bases stayed unmatched. The CDR3 DNA reads TGTGCCAGCCGACCCCAAGCGGGATGGACTGAGCAGTTCTTC. Translation: CASRPQAGWTEQFF.

The chain has TRBV27 and TRBJ2-1; TRBD2 matches at 8 bases. V shed 7 bases, J shed 2 bases, and the junction held 7 bases outside the gene matches. CDR3 length: 15 residues. Germline V gene lookup returns CDR1 MNHEY and CDR2 SMNVEV (reference sequence). CDR3 region: CASIPISGAYNEQFF. The DNA of the CDR3 is TGTGCCAGCATCCCGATTAGCGGGGCCTACAATGAGCAGTTCTTC.

The V gene is TRBV11-2, the J gene TRBJ2-1, with D perhaps matching TRBD2 (6 bases). V gave up 3 bases and J gave up 7 bases, with 16 bases separating them. The CDR3 has 15 amino acids. Per the germline V gene, CDR1 is SGHAT and CDR2 is FQNNGV. CDR3 sequence reads: CASSFDRGLMNEQFF. CDR3 sequence (DNA): TGTGCCAGCAGCTTTGATCGGGGGTTGATGAATGAGCAGTTCTTC.

The chain employs TRBV4-2 and TRBJ2-2; 8 nucleotides align to TRBD2. V dropped 0 bases and J dropped 7; count of bases not matched to a gene: 7. CDR1 and CDR2 (germline): LGHNA, YNFKEQ. The CDR3 runs to 16 residues. The CDR3 loop reads CASSQDNSGTGGELFF. CDR3 bases: TGTGCCAGCAGCCAAGACAATAGCGGGACTGGCGGGGAGCTGTTTTTT.

This clone was detected only once. The chain joins TRBV11-1 to TRBJ2-7; 9 nucleotides agree with TRBD1. Germline assignment: CDR1 SGHAT and CDR2 FQDESV (reference sequence). The CDR3 contains 14 residues. The V gene end was trimmed by 4 bases and the J gene end by 2 bases; junction bases not matched to a gene: 3. The CDR3 spells CASSSGQGTYEQYF. The CDR3, as DNA: TGTGCCAGCAGCTCGGGACAGGGTACCTACGAGCAGTACTTC.

The chain couples TRBV10-3 to TRBJ1-1, with 7 bases fitting TRBD1. The germline V gene encodes CDR1 ENHRY and CDR2 SYGVKD. Trimming at V came to 0 bases and at J to 4 bases, leaving 2 bases not matched to a gene. This CDR3 is built from 14 residues. The DNA of the CDR3 is TGTGCCATCAGTGAGTCGCGGGACAGCACTGAAGCTTTCTTT. Its translation: CAISESRDSTEAFF.

The V call is TRBV27, the J call TRBJ1-1; D not certain. The V gene's germline CDR1 is MNHEY and CDR2 SMNVEV (reference sequence). With 5 bases removed from V and 1 base from J, the gap between germline ends came to 11 bases. The CDR3 sequence is 14 residues long. As DNA, the CDR3 is TGTGCCAGCAGTCCCATGAGGGAGAACACTGAAGCTTTCTTT. Translated: CASSPMRENTEAFF.

The chain couples TRBV27 to TRBJ2-1; no reliable D call. Trimming took 2 bases from V and 0 from J, leaving 8 bases between them. The CDR3 is 15 residues long. Germline V gives CDR1 MNHEY, CDR2 SMNVEV (reference sequence). The CDR3 DNA reads TGTGCCAGCAGTTTACTCCGAGGCTCCTACAATGAGCAGTTCTTC. It is translated as CASSLLRGSYNEQFF.

Worth noting for this clone: Because the CDR3 is missing its conserved closing phenylalanine or tryptophan, this is likely a read error. Because the CDR3's place on the DNA is in doubt, the DNA is left out and the CDR3 is given as listed by TCRdb. V usage is TRBV10-1 and J usage is TRBJ1-3; no check of the table's D call, TRBD1, against the DNA was made. 11 amino acids form the CDR3, both terminal residues included. Germline CDR1 and CDR2: WNHNN and SYGVQD (reference sequence). CDR3 sequence: CASHLDRCQGI.